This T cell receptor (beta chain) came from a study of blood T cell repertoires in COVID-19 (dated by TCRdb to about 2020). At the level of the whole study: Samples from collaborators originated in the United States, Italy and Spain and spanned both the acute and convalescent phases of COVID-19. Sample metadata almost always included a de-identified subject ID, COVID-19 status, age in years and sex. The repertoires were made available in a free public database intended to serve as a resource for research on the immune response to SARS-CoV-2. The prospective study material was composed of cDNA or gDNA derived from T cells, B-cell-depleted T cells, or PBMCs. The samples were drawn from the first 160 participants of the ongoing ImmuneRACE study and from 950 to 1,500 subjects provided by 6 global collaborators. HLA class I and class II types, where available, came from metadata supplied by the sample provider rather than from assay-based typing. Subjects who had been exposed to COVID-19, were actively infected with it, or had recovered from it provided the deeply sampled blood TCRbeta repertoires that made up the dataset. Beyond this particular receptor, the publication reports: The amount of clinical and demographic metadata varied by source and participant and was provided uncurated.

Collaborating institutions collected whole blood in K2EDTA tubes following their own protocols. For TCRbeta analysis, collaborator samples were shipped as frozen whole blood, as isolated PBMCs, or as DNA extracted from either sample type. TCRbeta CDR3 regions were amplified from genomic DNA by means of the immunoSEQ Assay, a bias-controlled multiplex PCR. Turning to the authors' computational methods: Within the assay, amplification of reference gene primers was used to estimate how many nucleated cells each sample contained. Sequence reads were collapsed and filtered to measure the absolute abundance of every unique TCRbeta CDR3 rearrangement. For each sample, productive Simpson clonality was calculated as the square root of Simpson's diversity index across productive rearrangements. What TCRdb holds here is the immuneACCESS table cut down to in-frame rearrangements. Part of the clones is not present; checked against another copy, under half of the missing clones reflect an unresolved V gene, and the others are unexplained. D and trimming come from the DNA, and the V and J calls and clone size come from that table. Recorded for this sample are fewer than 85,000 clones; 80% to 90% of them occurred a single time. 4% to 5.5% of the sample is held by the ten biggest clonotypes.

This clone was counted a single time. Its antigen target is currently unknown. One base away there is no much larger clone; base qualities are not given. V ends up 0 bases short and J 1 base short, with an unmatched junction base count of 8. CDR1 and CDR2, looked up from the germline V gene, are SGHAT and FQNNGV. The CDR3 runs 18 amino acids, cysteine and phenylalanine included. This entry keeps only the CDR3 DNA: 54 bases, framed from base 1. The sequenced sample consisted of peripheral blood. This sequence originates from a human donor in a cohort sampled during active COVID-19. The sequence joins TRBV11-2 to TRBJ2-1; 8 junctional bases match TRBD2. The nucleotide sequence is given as TGTGCCAGCAGCTTAGACTCCCGGCTAGCGGGTTCCTACAATGAGCAGTTCTTC. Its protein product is CASSLDSRLAGSYNEQFF.